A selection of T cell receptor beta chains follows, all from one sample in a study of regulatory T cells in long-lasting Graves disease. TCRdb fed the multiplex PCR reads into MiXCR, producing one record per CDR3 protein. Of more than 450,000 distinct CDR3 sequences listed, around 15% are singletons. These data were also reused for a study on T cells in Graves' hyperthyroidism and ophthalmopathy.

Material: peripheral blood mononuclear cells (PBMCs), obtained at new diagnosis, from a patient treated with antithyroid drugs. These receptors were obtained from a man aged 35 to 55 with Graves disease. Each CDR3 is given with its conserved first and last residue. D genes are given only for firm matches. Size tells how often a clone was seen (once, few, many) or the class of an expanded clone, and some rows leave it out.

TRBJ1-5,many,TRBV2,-,CASSDGGPGDQPQHF,TGTGCCAGCAGTGATGGCGGGCCGGGTGATCAGCCCCAGCATTTT
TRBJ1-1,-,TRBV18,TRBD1,CASSPPNRGGMNTEAFF,TGTGCCAGCTCACCACCTAACAGGGGGGGGATGAACACTGAAGCTTTCTTT
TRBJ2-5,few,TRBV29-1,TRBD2,CSVLTSGGQETQYF,TGCAGCGTTCTAACTTCGGGGGGCCAAGAGACCCAGTACTTC
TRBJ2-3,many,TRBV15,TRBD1,CATSRGQGYTDTQYF,TGTGCCACCAGCAGAGGACAGGGGTACACAGATACGCAGTATTTT
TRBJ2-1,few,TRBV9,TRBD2,CASSSGLAGVSHEQFF,TGTGCCAGCAGCTCTGGACTAGCGGGAGTCTCCCATGAGCAGTTCTTC
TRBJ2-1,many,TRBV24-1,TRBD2,CAAASGLSNEQFF,TGTGCCGCAGCCTCGGGACTAAGCAATGAGCAGTTCTTC
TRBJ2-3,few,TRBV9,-,CASSVEGVRVTDTQYF,TGTGCCAGCAGCGTAGAGGGGGTGAGAGTAACGGATACGCAGTATTTT
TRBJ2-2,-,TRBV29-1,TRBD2,CSVETSRYTGELFF,TGCAGCGTTGAGACTAGCCGCTACACCGGGGAGCTGTTTTTT
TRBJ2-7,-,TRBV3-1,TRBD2,CASSHLAGYEQYF,TGTGCCAGCAGCCATCTAGCGGGCTACGAGCAGTACTTC
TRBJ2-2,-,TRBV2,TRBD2,CASSTSGRAVGGELFF,TGTGCCAGCTCGACTAGCGGGAGGGCCGTTGGTGGGGAGCTGTTTTTT
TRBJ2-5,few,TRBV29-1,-,CSVEDWDTQETQYF,TGCAGCGTTGAGGATTGGGACACTCAAGAGACCCAGTACTTC
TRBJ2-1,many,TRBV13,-,CASSPDPNRGTYNEQFF,TGTGCCAGCAGCCCCGATCCCAACCGCGGGACTTACAATGAGCAGTTCTTC
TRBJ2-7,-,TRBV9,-,CASSVDTSLSEQYF,TGTGCCAGCAGCGTAGATACTTCCTTAAGCGAGCAGTACTTC
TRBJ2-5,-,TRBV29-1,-,CSVRPQETQYF,TGCAGCGTTAGGCCTCAAGAGACCCAGTACTTC
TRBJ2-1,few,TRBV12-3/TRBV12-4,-,CASTASSPLLVNEQFF,TGTGCCAGCACCGCCTCTAGCCCACTTTTGGTCAATGAGCAGTTCTTC
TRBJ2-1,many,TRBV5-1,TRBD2,CASSVGLAGIDNEQFF,TGCGCCAGCAGCGTAGGACTAGCGGGAATCGACAATGAGCAGTTCTTC
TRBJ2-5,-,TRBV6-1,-,CASNQTPGETQYF,TGTGCCAGCAACCAGACGCCTGGGGAGACCCAGTACTTC
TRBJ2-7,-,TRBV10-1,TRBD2,CASSEGTSADYEQYF,TGCGCCAGCAGTGAGGGGACTAGCGCTGACTACGAGCAGTACTTC
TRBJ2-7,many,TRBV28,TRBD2,CASRTPGTSGIEQYF,TGTGCCAGCAGAACCCCCGGGACTAGCGGGATTGAGCAGTACTTC
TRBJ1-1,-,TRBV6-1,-,CATEGGPDTEAFF,TGTGCCACCGAGGGGGGGCCGGACACTGAAGCTTTCTTT
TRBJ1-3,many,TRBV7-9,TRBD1,CASSPRDRTTGNTIYF,TGTGCCAGCAGCCCACGGGACAGAACCACTGGAAACACCATATATTTT
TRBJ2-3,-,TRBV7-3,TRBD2,CASSLSPSGSGTDTQYF,TGTGCCAGCAGCTTAAGCCCTAGCGGGAGCGGCACAGATACGCAGTATTTT
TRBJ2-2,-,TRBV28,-,CASSLIGQPNTGELFF,TGTGCCAGCAGTTTAATTGGCCAGCCGAACACCGGGGAGCTGTTTTTT
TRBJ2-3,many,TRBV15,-,CATSREGGSTDTQYF,TGTGCCACCAGCAGAGAAGGGGGTAGCACAGATACGCAGTATTTT
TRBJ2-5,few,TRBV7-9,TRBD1,CASSSKPGTEETQYF,TGTGCCAGCAGCTCAAAACCGGGGACAGAAGAGACCCAGTACTTC
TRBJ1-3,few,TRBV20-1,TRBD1,CSALGTGGLSSGNTIYF,TGCAGTGCTCTTGGGACAGGGGGTTTGAGCTCTGGAAACACCATATATTTT
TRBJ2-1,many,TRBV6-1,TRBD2,CATAGTSGRQDEQFF,TGTGCCACGGCCGGGACTAGCGGGAGGCAGGATGAGCAGTTCTTC
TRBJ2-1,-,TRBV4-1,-,CASTSSFYNEQFF,TGCGCCAGCACCTCATCTTTTTACAATGAGCAGTTCTTC
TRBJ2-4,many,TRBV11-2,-,CASAKDQKNIQYF,TGTGCCAGCGCCAAAGATCAGAAAAACATTCAGTACTTC
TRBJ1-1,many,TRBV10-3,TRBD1,CAIRETGDPEAFF,TGTGCCATCAGAGAGACAGGGGACCCTGAAGCTTTCTTT
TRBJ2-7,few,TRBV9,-,CASSVAPGRDEQYF,TGTGCCAGCAGCGTAGCGCCGGGACGGGACGAGCAGTACTTC
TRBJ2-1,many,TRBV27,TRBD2,CASSARTRGNEQFF,TGTGCCAGCAGTGCGAGGACTAGGGGTAATGAGCAGTTCTTC
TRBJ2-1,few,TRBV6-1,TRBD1,CASSTSGTGGVYEQFF,TGTGCCAGCAGCACAAGTGGGACAGGGGGCGTCTATGAGCAGTTCTTC
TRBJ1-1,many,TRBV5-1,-,CASRLFELDTEAFF,TGCGCCAGCAGGCTCTTCGAGTTGGACACTGAAGCTTTCTTT
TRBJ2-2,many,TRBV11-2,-,CASSPPFSGELFF,TGTGCCAGCAGCCCCCCTTTTTCCGGGGAGCTGTTTTTT
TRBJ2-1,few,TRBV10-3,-,CAISEASSPDNEQFF,TGTGCCATCAGTGAAGCAAGCTCCCCGGACAATGAGCAGTTCTTC
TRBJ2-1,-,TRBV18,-,CASSPRGGAAYNEQFF,TGTGCCAGCTCACCGCGAGGCGGGGCGGCCTACAATGAGCAGTTCTTC
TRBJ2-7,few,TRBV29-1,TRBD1,CSVRTLRDRGPYEQYF,TGCAGCGTTAGAACACTCCGGGACAGGGGACCCTACGAGCAGTACTTC
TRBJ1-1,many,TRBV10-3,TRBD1,CAISVSNRGLSEAFF,TGTGCCATCAGTGTGTCGAACAGGGGGCTGTCTGAAGCTTTCTTT
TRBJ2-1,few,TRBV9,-,CASSVDSLVGEQFF,TGTGCCAGCAGCGTAGATTCCCTAGTGGGTGAGCAGTTCTTC
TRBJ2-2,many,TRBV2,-,CASGTEINTGELFF,TGTGCCAGTGGGACGGAGATAAACACCGGGGAGCTGTTTTTT
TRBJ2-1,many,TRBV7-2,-,CASSLLAETYNEQFF,TGTGCCAGCAGCCTTTTAGCGGAGACATACAATGAGCAGTTCTTC
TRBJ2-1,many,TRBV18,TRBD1,CASSRDREGEQFF,TGTGCCAGCTCACGGGACAGGGAGGGTGAGCAGTTCTTC
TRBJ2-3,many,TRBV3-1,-,CASSRRGTDTQYF,TGTGCCAGCAGCCGAAGGGGCACAGATACGCAGTATTTT
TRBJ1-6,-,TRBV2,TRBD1,CASSETVGGADSPLHF,TGTGCCAGCAGTGAAACAGTAGGGGGCGCCGATTCACCCCTCCACTTT
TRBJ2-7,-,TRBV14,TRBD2,CASSLPGLAKSYEQYF,TGTGCCAGCAGCCTACCGGGACTAGCGAAGTCCTACGAGCAGTACTTC
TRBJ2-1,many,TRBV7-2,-,CASSINEQFF,TGTGCCAGCAGCATCAATGAGCAGTTCTTC
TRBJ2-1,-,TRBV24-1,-,CATSDRAPGAGNEPFF,TGTGCCACCAGTGACCGGGCCCCGGGGGCCGGCAATGAGCCGTTCTTC
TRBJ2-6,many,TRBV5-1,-,CATTAGFGRTTSGANVLTF,TGCGCCACTACGGCAGGATTCGGACGTACGACCTCTGGGGCCAACGTCCTGACTTTC